This T cell receptor beta chain comes out of a study of kidney transplant recipient with SARS-CoV-2 infection. The CDR3 runs to 16 residues. Germline V gene data show CDR1 as DFQATT and CDR2 as SNEGSKA (reference sequence). Trimming left V 5 bases short and J 1 base short, with 20 bases between. One entry per CDR3 protein results from TCRdb running MiXCR on the reads. Of approximately 240,000 distinct CDR3 sequences detected, roughly 26% appear once; the ten largest clones hold around 7.8%. This clonotype was counted ten times or more. This specimen consisted of a blood sample, obtained at baseline and on day 111 from a kidney transplant recipient. This chain joins TRBV20-1 and TRBJ1-1, with D uncertain. The source is a male patient aged 25 to 39 who had COVID-19 and was a kidney transplant recipient. Some T cells may be transferred from the graft donor. This chain's CDR3 is CSAQKGLRGSNTEAFF. CDR3 bases: TGCAGTGCTCAAAAGGGTTTGCGGGGATCGAACACTGAAGCTTTCTTT.